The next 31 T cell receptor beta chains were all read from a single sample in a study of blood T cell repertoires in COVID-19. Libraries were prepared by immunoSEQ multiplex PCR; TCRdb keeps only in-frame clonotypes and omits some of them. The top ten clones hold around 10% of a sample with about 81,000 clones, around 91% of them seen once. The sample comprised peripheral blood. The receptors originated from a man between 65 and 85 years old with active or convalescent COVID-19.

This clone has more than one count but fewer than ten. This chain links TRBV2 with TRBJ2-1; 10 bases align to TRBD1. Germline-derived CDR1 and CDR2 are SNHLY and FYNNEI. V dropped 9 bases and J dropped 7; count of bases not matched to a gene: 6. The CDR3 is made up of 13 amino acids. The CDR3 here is CAREDRGVNEQFF. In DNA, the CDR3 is TGTGCCAGGGAGGACAGGGGGGTGAATGAGCAGTTCTTC. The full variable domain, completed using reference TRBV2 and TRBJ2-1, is EPEVTQTPSHQVTQMGQEVILRCVPISNHLYFYWYRQILGQKVEFLVSFYNNEISEKSEIFDDQFSVERPDGSNFTLKIRSTKLEDSAMYFCAREDRGVNEQFFGPGTRLTVL.

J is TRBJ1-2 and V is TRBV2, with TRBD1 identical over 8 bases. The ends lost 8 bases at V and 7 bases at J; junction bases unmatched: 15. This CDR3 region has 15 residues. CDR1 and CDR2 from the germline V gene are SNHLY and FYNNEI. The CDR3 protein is CASVILRQGLGGYTF. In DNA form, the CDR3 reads TGTGCCAGCGTAATTCTTAGACAGGGGTTGGGTGGCTACACCTTC. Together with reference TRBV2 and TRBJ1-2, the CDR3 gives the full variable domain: EPEVTQTPSHQVTQMGQEVILRCVPISNHLYFYWYRQILGQKVEFLVSFYNNEISEKSEIFDDQFSVERPDGSNFTLKIRSTKLEDSAMYFCASVILRQGLGGYTFGSGTRLTVV.

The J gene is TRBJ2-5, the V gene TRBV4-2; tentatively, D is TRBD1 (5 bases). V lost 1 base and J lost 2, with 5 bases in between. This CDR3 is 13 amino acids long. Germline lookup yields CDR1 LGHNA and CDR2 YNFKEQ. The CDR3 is CASSQGQQETQYF. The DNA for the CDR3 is TGTGCCAGCAGCCAAGGACAGCAAGAGACCCAGTACTTC.

In DNA, the CDR3 is TGTGCCAGCAGTTTGACACCCTTCGCCTACGAGCAGTACTTC. Amino acid sequence: CASSLTPFAYEQYF. V gene TRBV6-5 combines with J gene TRBJ2-7, with D uncertain. V lost 4 bases to trimming and J lost 2 bases, with 12 bases between them. Germline V CDR1 and CDR2: MNHEY, SVGAGI. CDR3 size: 14 residues.

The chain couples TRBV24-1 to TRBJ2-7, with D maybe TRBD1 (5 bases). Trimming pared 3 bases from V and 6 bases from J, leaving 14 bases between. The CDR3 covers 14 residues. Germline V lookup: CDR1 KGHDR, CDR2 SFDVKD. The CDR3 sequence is CATSDGSRAGEQYF. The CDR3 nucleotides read TGTGCCACCAGTGATGGGTCCAGGGCCGGCGAGCAGTACTTC.

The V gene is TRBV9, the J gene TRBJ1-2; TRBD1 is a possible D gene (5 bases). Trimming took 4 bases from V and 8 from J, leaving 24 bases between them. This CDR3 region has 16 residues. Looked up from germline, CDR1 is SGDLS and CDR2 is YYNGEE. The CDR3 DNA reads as TGTGCCAGCAGCAAGTCAGAGATTTGGACACCCTGGGGCTACACCTTC. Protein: CASSKSEIWTPWGYTF. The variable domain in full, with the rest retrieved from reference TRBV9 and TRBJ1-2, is DSGVTQTPKHLITATGQRVTLRCSPRSGDLSVYWYQQSLDQGLQFLIQYYNGEERAKGNILERFSAQQFPDLHSELNLSSLELGDSALYFCASSKSEIWTPWGYTFGSGTRLTVV.

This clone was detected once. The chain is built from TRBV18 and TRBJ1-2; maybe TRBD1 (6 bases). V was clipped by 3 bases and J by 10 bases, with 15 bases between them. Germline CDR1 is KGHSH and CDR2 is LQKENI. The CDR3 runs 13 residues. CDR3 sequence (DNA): TGTGCCAGCTCACCGCCAGGGGCTACTTCCTACACCTTC. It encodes CASSPPGATSYTF.

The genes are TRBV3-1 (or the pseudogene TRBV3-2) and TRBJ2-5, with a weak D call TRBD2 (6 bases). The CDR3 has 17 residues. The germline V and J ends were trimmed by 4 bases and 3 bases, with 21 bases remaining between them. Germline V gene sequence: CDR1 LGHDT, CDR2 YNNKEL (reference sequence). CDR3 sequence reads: CASSPGLAGLSKETQYF. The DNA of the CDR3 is TGTGCCAGCAGCCCAGGGCTGGCGGGGCTATCAAAAGAGACCCAGTACTTC.

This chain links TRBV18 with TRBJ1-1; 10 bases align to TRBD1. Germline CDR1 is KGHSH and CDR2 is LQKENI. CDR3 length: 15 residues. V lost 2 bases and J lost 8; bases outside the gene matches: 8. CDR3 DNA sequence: TGTGCCAGCTCACCAGGACAGGGGGAGAACAGAGAAGCTTTCTTT. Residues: CASSPGQGENREAFF.

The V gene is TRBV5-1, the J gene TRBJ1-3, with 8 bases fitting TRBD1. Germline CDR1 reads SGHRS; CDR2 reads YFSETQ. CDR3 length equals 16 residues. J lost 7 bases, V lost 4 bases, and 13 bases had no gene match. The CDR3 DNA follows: TGCGCCAGCAGCCTGGGCCCAGGGGGCGTACATAACACCATATATTTT. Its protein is CASSLGPGGVHNTIYF.

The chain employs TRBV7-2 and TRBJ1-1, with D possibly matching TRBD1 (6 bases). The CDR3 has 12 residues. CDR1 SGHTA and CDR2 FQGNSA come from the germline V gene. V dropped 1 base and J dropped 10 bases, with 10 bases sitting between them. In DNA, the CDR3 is TGTGCCAGCAGCTTAGACGGGGGGCGAGCTTTCTTT. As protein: CASSLDGGRAFF.

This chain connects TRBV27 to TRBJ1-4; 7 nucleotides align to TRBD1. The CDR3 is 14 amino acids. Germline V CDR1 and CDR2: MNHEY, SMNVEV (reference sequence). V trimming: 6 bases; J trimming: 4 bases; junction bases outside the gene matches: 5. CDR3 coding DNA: TGTGCCAGCAGCGACAGGGCCAGTAATGAAAAACTGTTTTTT. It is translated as CASSDRASNEKLFF.

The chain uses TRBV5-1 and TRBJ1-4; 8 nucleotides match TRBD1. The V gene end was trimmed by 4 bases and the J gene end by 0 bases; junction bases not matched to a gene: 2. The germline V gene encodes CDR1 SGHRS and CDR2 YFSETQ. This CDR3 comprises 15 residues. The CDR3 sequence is CASSGGQATNEKLFF. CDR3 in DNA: TGCGCCAGCAGCGGGGGACAGGCAACTAATGAAAAACTGTTTTTT.

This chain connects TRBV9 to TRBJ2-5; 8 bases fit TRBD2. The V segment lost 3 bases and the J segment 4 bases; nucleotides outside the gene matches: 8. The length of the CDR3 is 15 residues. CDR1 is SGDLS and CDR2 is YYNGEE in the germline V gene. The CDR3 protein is CASSAPRGGLETQYF. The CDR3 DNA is TGTGCCAGCAGCGCTCCTCGGGGGGGCCTAGAGACCCAGTACTTC.

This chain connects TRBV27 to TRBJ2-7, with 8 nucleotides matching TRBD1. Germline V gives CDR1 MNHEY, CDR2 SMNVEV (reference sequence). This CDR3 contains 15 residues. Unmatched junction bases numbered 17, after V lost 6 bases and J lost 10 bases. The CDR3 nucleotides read TGTGCCAGCAGCCCAGGACAGGGTGACGCCGCAGGCCAGTACTTC. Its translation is CASSPGQGDAAGQYF.

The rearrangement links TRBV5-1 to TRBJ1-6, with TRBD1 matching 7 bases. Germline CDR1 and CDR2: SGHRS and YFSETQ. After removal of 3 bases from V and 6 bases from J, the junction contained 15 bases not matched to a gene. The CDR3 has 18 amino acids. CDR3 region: CASSYGGLRDSLNSPLHF. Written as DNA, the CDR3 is TGCGCCAGCAGCTATGGAGGGCTTAGGGACAGCCTTAATTCACCCCTCCACTTT.

This chain's CDR3 is CASSLALAGANTGELFF. CDR3 sequence (DNA): TGCGCCAGCAGCTTGGCCTTAGCGGGGGCGAACACCGGGGAGCTGTTTTTT. The chain is built from TRBV5-1 and TRBJ2-2; 9 bases are shared with TRBD2. CDR3 length equals 17 residues. Trimming cost V 0 bases and J 0 bases; bases outside gene matches: 3. Germline V gene data show CDR1 as SGHRS and CDR2 as YFSETQ.

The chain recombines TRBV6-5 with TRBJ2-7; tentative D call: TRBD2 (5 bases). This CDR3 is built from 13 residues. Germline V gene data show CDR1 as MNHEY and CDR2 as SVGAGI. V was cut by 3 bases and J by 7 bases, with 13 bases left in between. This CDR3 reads CASSYRRGREQYF. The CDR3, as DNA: TGTGCCAGCAGTTATCGACGGGGAAGGGAGCAGTACTTC.

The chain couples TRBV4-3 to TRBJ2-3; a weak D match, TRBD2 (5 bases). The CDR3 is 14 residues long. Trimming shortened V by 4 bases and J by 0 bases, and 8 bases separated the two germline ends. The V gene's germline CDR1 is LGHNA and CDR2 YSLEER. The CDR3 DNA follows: TGCGCCAGCAGCCCACTAGGGAGCACAGATACGCAGTATTTT. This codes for CASSPLGSTDTQYF.

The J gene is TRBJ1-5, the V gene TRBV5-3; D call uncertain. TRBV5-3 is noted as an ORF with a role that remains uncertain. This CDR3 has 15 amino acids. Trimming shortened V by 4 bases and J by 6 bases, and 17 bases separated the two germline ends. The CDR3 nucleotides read TGTGCCAGAAGCCCTCATATTACGGCGGGTCAGCCCCAGCATTTT. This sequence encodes CARSPHITAGQPQHF.

The CDR3 loop is CASSLATVSTDTQYF. DNA for the CDR3: TGCGCCAGCAGCTTGGCGACAGTAAGCACAGATACGCAGTATTTT. V usage is TRBV5-1 and J usage is TRBJ2-3; perhaps TRBD1 as D (5 bases). With 0 bases removed from V and 0 bases from J, the gap between germline ends came to 8 bases. The CDR3 is 15 residues long. In germline, CDR1 is SGHRS, CDR2 YFSETQ.

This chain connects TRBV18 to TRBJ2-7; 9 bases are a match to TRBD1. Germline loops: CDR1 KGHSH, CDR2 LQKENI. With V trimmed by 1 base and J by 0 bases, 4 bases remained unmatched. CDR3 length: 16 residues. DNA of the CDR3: TGTGCCAGCTCACCACAGGGACAGGGAGTCTCCTACGAGCAGTACTTC. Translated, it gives CASSPQGQGVSYEQYF. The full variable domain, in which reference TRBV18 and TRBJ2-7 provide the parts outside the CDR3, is NAGVMQNPRHLVRRRGQEARLRCSPMKGHSHVYWYRQLPEEGLKFMVYLQKENIIDESGMPKERFSAEFPKEGPSILRIQQVVRGDSAAYFCASSPQGQGVSYEQYFGPGTRLTVT.

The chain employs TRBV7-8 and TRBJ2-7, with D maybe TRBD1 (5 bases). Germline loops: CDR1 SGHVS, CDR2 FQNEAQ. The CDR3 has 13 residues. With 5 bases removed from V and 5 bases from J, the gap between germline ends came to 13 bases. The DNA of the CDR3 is TGTGCCAGCAGCCTCCAGGGTGAGGACGAGCAGTACTTC. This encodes CASSLQGEDEQYF.

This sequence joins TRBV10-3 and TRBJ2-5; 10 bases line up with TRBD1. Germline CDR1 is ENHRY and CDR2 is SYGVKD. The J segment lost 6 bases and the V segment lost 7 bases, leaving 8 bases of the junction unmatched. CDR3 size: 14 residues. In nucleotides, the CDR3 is TGTGCCATCAACCCGGGACAGGGGTGGAAGACCCAGTACTTC. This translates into CAINPGQGWKTQYF.

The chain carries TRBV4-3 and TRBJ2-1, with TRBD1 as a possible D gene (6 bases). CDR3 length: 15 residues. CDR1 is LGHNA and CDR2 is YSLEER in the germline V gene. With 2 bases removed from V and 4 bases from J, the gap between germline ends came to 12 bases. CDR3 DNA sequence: TGCGCCAGCAGCCAAAGCAGGGGCGCTTACAATGAGCAGTTCTTC. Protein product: CASSQSRGAYNEQFF.

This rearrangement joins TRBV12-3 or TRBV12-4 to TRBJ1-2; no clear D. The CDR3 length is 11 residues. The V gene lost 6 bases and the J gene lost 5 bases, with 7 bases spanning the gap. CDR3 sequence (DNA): TGTGCCAGCAGCCCGGGGTATGGCTACACCTTC. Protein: CASSPGYGYTF.

The CDR3: CASDWAGTYEQYF. The CDR3 DNA reads as TGTGCCAGCGACTGGGCGGGGACCTACGAGCAGTACTTC. This chain links TRBV6-5 with TRBJ2-7, with D perhaps TRBD2 (6 bases). The CDR3 sequence is 13 residues long. In germline, CDR1 is MNHEY, CDR2 SVGAGI. The V gene lost 8 bases and the J gene lost 2 bases, with 13 bases spanning the gap.

The CDR3 reads CASSLGHSTYEQYF. In DNA, the CDR3 is TGTGCCAGCAGCTTAGGACACTCTACCTACGAGCAGTACTTC. V and J are TRBV7-2 and TRBJ2-7; no firm D call. The germline V gene has CDR1 SGHTA and CDR2 FQGNSA. This CDR3 is built from 14 residues. V was shortened by 1 base and J by 2 bases, with 9 bases between the two germline ends.

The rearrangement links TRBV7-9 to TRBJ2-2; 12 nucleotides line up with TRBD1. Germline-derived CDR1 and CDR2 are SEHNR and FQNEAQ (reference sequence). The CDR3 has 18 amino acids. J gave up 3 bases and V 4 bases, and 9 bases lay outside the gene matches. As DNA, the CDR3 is TGTGCCAGCAGCTACGCCGGGACAGGGGGCGCCGACACCGGGGAGCTGTTTTTT. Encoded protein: CASSYAGTGGADTGELFF.

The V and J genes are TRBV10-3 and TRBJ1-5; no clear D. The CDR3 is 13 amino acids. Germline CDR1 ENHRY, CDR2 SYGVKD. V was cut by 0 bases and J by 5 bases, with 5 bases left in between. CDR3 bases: TGTGCCATCAGTGAGTCGAGGGATCAGCCCCAGCATTTT. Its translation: CAISESRDQPQHF.

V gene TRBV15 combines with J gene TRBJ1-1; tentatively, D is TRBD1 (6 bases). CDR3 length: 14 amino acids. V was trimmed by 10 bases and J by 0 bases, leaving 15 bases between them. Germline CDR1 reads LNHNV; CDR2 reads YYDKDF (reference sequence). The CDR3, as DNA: TGTGCCAGTAAACCGGGACACCTGAACACTGAAGCTTTCTTT. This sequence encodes CASKPGHLNTEAFF.